Each of the 22 T cell receptor beta chains below was sequenced from the same sample in a study of shared clonotypes between healthy human individuals. Naive CD8 cells comprised CD45RO-negative, CCR7-positively selected cells, excluding terminally differentiated effector memory CD45RA+ cells. The data were produced by immunoSEQ multiplex PCR, yet TCRdb's version contains in-frame clones alone and is incomplete. The profile shows about 2.2 million clones, roughly 95% of them singletons. Sample: naive CD8+ T cells from PBMCs. The receptors were sampled from a man aged 18 to 30 in good health. Some clones in this sample may be carry-over from other donors' samples.

The CDR3, as DNA: TGCGCCAGCAGCCAACAAATCCGTCGACTAGCATTTGGCGGGGAGCTGTTTTTT. It encodes CASSQQIRRLAFGGELFF. The chain recombines TRBV4-1 with TRBJ2-2, with 7 bases lining up with TRBD2. Germline assignment: CDR1 MGHRA and CDR2 YSYEKL. The junction had 16 bases not matched to a gene; V was cut back by 2 bases and J by 7 bases. This CDR3 has 18 amino acids.

The CDR3 is CASRPTGEREQYF. The CDR3 nucleotides are TGTGCCAGCCGACCGACGGGGGAGAGGGAGCAGTACTTC. The chain recombines TRBV28 with TRBJ2-7, with a weak D call TRBD2 (6 bases). This CDR3 has 13 residues. Germline values: CDR1 MDHEN, CDR2 SYDVKM. V lost 8 bases and J lost 7, with 18 bases in between.

The chain combines TRBV6-5 with TRBJ2-1; TRBD2 agrees at 7 bases. The CDR3 loop spans 14 amino acids. Trimming cost V 6 bases and J 4 bases; bases outside gene matches: 6. In germline, CDR1 is MNHEY, CDR2 SVGAGI. In DNA form, the CDR3 reads TGTGCCAGCAGCCTTACGGGAGGATACAATGAGCAGTTCTTC. This gives the protein CASSLTGGYNEQFF.

The chain employs TRBV9 and TRBJ2-7; 14 bases line up with TRBD2. The CDR3 extends over 15 amino acids. Germline loops: CDR1 SGDLS, CDR2 YYNGEE. With V trimmed by 3 bases and J by 6 bases, 5 bases remained unmatched. CDR3 sequence reads: CASSGGLAGGVEQYF. The CDR3 nucleotides read TGTGCCAGCAGCGGCGGACTAGCGGGAGGTGTCGAGCAGTACTTC.

The V call is TRBV7-6, the J call TRBJ2-7; 12 bases line up with TRBD2. The CDR3 is 16 amino acids. The V and J ends lost 5 bases and 5 bases, in that order; junction bases with no gene match: 10. Per germline, CDR1 SGHVS and CDR2 FNYEAQ. CDR3 nucleotide sequence: TGTGCCAGCAGCCCCCTAGCGGGAGGGATCCCAAACGAGCAGTACTTC. Translating it yields CASSPLAGGIPNEQYF.

The rearrangement uses TRBV4-1 and TRBJ2-7; 8 nucleotides line up with TRBD1. Germline lookup yields CDR1 MGHRA and CDR2 YSYEKL. The CDR3 is 15 residues long. J gave up 7 bases and V 1 base, and 9 bases lay outside the gene matches. CDR3 sequence (DNA): TGCGCCAGCAGCCAAGGTCCCCAGGGGGCGTGGGAGCAGTACTTC. Encoded protein: CASSQGPQGAWEQYF.

The genes are TRBV29-1 and TRBJ2-7; TRBD1 might be the D (5 bases). Germline V gene lookup returns CDR1 SQVTM and CDR2 ANQGSEA. The CDR3 runs 13 residues. V dropped 4 bases and J dropped 2 bases, with 12 bases sitting between them. CDR3 amino acids: CSVVADSTYEQYF. The CDR3, as DNA: TGCAGCGTTGTAGCTGACAGTACCTACGAGCAGTACTTC.

V gene TRBV11-2 combines with J gene TRBJ2-1, with TRBD2 identical over 11 bases. Trimming cost V 7 bases and J 6 bases; bases outside gene matches: 11. Per germline, CDR1 SGHAT and CDR2 FQNNGV. This CDR3 is 16 amino acids long. The CDR3 DNA reads as TGTGCCAGCACCCAGGGGGGACTAGCGGATTCCAATGAGCAGTTCTTC. Its translation: CASTQGGLADSNEQFF.

The gene calls are TRBV4-1 and TRBJ1-6; D not certain. Trimming shortened V by 1 base and J by 0 bases, and 13 bases separated the two germline ends. CDR1 is MGHRA and CDR2 is YSYEKL in the germline V gene. CDR3 length: 18 amino acids. CDR3 loop: CASSQGKSRSSYNSPLHF. The CDR3 nucleotides are TGCGCCAGCAGCCAAGGTAAAAGCCGGAGCTCCTATAATTCACCCCTCCACTTT.

This clone was seen a single time. The chain employs TRBV30 and TRBJ1-4; D remains unclear. This CDR3 is 15 amino acids long. Between the trimmed V and J ends, which lost 1 base and 4 bases, there was a span of 13 bases. Germline CDR1 and CDR2: GTSNPN and SVGIG (reference sequence). The CDR3 loop reads CAWSASADYNEKLFF. CDR3 DNA: TGTGCCTGGAGTGCCAGTGCAGACTATAATGAAAAACTGTTTTTT.

The V call is TRBV6-5, the J call TRBJ2-3; D uncertain. Trimming stripped 2 bases from V and 4 bases from J, with 10 bases between. The length of the CDR3 is 14 residues. Germline assignment: CDR1 MNHEY and CDR2 SVGAGI. CDR3 nucleotides: TGTGCCAGCAGTTACCTACGGGCTGCAGATACGCAGTATTTT. Residues: CASSYLRAADTQYF.

The chain recombines TRBV28 with TRBJ2-1; 7 nucleotides agree with TRBD1. Germline CDR1 MDHEN, CDR2 SYDVKM. The CDR3 length is 13 residues. The V segment lost 8 bases and the J segment 4 bases; nucleotides outside the gene matches: 5. The CDR3 region is CASRDRLYNEQFF. In DNA form, the CDR3 reads TGTGCCAGCCGGGACAGACTATACAATGAGCAGTTCTTC.

The chain uses TRBV28 and TRBJ1-2; tentatively, D is TRBD1 (6 bases). Germline CDR1 reads MDHEN; CDR2 reads SYDVKM. The ends were cut back, 5 bases at V and 14 bases at J, with 24 bases in the middle. This CDR3 is 14 amino acids long. The CDR3 DNA is TGTGCCAGCAGTCCCCCTGCCGGGGGCCACAGTGGAACCTTC. As protein: CASSPPAGGHSGTF.

V is TRBV27 and J is TRBJ2-1, with TRBD1 identical over 10 bases. The germline V gene encodes CDR1 MNHEY and CDR2 SMNVEV (reference sequence). The ends lost 5 bases at V and 3 bases at J; junction bases unmatched: 4. The CDR3 is made up of 15 amino acids. The CDR3 protein is CASSTGTGVYNEQFF. The CDR3 DNA is TGTGCCAGCAGTACCGGGACAGGGGTCTACAATGAGCAGTTCTTC.

This clone was counted a few times. This chain links TRBV2 with TRBJ1-1; D may be TRBD1 (5 bases). Germline V gene data show CDR1 as SNHLY and CDR2 as FYNNEI. This CDR3 comprises 13 residues. Trimming stripped 6 bases from V and 7 bases from J, with 15 bases between. CDR3 sequence: CASSWTFGGEAFF. CDR3 sequence (DNA): TGTGCCAGCAGCTGGACTTTCGGGGGTGAAGCTTTCTTT.

This clone was counted between two and nine times. V usage is TRBV29-1 and J usage is TRBJ1-5; the match to TRBD1 covers 7 bases. The CDR3 covers 13 residues. Germline trimming cut 7 bases from V and 4 bases from J; bases unmatched to any gene: 7. CDR1 and CDR2 from the germline V gene are SQVTM and ANQGSEA. CDR3 sequence: CSAKTGSNQPQHF. For the CDR3, the DNA is TGCAGCGCAAAGACAGGGAGTAATCAGCCCCAGCATTTT. Together with reference TRBV29-1 and TRBJ1-5, the CDR3 gives the full variable domain: SAVISQKPSRDICQRGTSLTIQCQVDSQVTMMFWYRQQPGQSLTLIATANQGSEATYESGFVIDKFPISRPNLTFSTLTVSNMSPEDSSIYLCSAKTGSNQPQHFGDGTRLSIL.

The chain combines TRBV4-3 with TRBJ1-1, with 10 bases that match TRBD1. The CDR3 sequence is 16 residues long. CDR1 LGHNA and CDR2 YSLEER come from the germline V gene. V shed 4 bases and J 3 bases; nucleotides not matched to a gene: 8. CDR3 coding DNA: TGCGCCAGCAGCCCGAGGACAGGGGGACGGGACACTGAAGCTTTCTTT. This encodes CASSPRTGGRDTEAFF.

The chain combines TRBV5-6 with TRBJ2-1, with unresolved D. The germline CDR1 and CDR2 sequences are SGHDT and YYEEEE. This CDR3 contains 15 residues. V lost 3 bases, J lost 5 bases, and 15 bases lay in between. The CDR3 DNA is TGTGCCAGCAGCTGGGGAACTGACTCTAACAATGAGCAGTTCTTC. Its translation is CASSWGTDSNNEQFF.

The chain uses TRBV6-5 and TRBJ1-1; D unclear. CDR1 MNHEY and CDR2 SVGAGI come from the germline V gene. Trimming shortened V by 0 bases and J by 0 bases, and 11 bases separated the two germline ends. This CDR3 is built from 16 residues. The CDR3 region is CASSYSVYTLNTEAFF. The CDR3 nucleotides are TGTGCCAGCAGTTACTCGGTTTATACGTTGAACACTGAAGCTTTCTTT.

The CDR3 region has the DNA TGTGCCAGCAGCTTACTCGGGAATGAGCAGTTCTTC. Its protein product is CASSLLGNEQFF. V usage is TRBV11-1 and J usage is TRBJ2-1; unclear D gene. V was shortened by 2 bases and J by 7 bases, with 6 bases between the two germline ends. The germline CDR1 and CDR2 sequences are SGHAT and FQDESV (reference sequence). The length of the CDR3 is 12 residues.

The CDR3 region has the DNA TGTGCCAGCAGTGTTGGGACAGCCCAAGAGACCCAGTACTTC. Residues: CASSVGTAQETQYF. V gene TRBV6-5 combines with J gene TRBJ2-5, with 7 bases matching TRBD1. The CDR3 extends over 14 amino acids. V lost 5 bases and J lost 1; bases outside the gene matches: 4. Germline CDR1 and CDR2: MNHEY and SVGAGI.

Comments on this clone: The sample contains more than one DNA sequence encoding this CDR3. V usage is TRBV7-9 and J usage is TRBJ2-1; D gene uncertain. Germline values: CDR1 SEHNR, CDR2 FQNEAQ (reference sequence). The CDR3 runs to 14 residues. V lost 0 bases to trimming and J lost 1 base, with 4 bases between them. In DNA form, the CDR3 reads TGTGCCAGCAGCTTAGCTGAGTCCTACAATGAGCAGTTCTTC. Translation: CASSLAESYNEQFF.